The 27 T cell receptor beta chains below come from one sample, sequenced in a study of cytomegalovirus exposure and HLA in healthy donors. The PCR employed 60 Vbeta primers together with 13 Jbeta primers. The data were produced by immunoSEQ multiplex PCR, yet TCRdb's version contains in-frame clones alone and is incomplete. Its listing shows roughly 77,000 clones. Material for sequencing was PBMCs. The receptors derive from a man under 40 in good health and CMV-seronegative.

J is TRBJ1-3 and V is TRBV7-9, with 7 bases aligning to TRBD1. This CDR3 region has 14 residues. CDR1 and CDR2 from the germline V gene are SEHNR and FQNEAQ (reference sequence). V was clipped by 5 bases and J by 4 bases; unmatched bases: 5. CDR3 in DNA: TGTGCCAGCAGCCTCCGGGACAGCGGAAACACCATATATTTT. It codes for CASSLRDSGNTIYF.

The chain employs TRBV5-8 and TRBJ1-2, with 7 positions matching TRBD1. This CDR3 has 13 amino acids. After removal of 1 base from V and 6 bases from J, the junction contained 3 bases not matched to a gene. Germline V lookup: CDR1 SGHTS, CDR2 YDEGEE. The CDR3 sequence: CASSLRQGHGYTF. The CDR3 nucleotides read TGTGCCAGCAGCTTGCGACAGGGTCATGGCTACACCTTC.

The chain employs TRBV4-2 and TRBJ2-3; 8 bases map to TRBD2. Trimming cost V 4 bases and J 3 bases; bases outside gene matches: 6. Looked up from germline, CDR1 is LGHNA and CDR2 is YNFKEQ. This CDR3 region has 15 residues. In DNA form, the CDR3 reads TGTGCCAGCAGCCTTGGAGCGGGAGTGACAGATACGCAGTATTTT. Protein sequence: CASSLGAGVTDTQYF.

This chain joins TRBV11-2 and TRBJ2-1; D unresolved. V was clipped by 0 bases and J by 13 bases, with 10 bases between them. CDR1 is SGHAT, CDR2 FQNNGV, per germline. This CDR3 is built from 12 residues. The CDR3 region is CASSLDLAEQFF. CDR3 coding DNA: TGTGCCAGCAGCTTAGATCTGGCGGAACAGTTCTTC.

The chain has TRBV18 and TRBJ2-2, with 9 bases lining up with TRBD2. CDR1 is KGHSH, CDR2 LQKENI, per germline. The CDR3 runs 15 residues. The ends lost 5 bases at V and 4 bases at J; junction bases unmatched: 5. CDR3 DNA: TGTGCCAGCTCAACACTAGCGGGCGCCACCGGGGAGCTGTTTTTT. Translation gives CASSTLAGATGELFF.

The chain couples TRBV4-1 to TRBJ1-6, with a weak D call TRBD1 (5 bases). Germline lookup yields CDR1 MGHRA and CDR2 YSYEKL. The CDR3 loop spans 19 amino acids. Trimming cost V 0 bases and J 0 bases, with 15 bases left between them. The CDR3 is CASSQEGGAESSYNSPLHF. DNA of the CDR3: TGCGCCAGCAGCCAAGAGGGGGGAGCAGAGAGCTCCTATAATTCACCCCTCCACTTT.

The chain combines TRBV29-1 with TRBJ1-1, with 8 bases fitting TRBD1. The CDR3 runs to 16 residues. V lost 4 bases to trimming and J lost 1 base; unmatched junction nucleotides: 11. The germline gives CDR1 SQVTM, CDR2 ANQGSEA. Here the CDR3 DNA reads TGCAGCGTTGCAGGGGGCGCAAGCTCACCGAACACTGAAGCTTTCTTT. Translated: CSVAGGASSPNTEAFF.

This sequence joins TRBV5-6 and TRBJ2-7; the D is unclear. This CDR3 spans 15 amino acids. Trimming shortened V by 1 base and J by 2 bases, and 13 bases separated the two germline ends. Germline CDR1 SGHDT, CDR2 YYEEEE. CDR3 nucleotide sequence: TGTGCCAGCAGCTTGTATTGGCAGAACACCTACGAGCAGTACTTC. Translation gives CASSLYWQNTYEQYF.

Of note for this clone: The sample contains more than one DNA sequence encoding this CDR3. In nucleotides, the CDR3 is TGCGCCAGCAGCTTGGCTACGTCCTACAATGAGCAGTTCTTC. Encoded protein: CASSLATSYNEQFF. The chain joins TRBV5-1 to TRBJ2-1; D is undetermined. CDR3 length: 14 residues. Germline V lookup: CDR1 SGHRS, CDR2 YFSETQ. V gave up 0 bases and J gave up 1 base, with 5 bases separating them. Complete variable domain (other parts from reference TRBV5-1 and TRBJ2-1): KAGVTQTPRYLIKTRGQQVTLSCSPISGHRSVSWYQQTPGQGLQFLFEYFSETQRNKGNFPGRFSGRQFSNSRSEMNVSTLELGDSALYLCASSLATSYNEQFFGPGTRLTVL.

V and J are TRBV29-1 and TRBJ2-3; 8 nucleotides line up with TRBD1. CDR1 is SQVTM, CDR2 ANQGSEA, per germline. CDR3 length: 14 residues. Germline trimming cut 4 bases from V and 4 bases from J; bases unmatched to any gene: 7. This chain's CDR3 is CSVVRTGGPDTQYF. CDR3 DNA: TGCAGCGTTGTAAGAACAGGGGGGCCAGATACGCAGTATTTT.

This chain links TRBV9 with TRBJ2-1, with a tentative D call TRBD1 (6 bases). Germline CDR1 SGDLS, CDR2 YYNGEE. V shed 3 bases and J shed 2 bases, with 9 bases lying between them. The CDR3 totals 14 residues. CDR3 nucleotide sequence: TGTGCCAGCAGCGCGCGGACAGCCTACAATGAGCAGTTCTTC. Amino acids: CASSARTAYNEQFF. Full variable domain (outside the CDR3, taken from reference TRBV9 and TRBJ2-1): DSGVTQTPKHLITATGQRVTLRCSPRSGDLSVYWYQQSLDQGLQFLIQYYNGEERAKGNILERFSAQQFPDLHSELNLSSLELGDSALYFCASSARTAYNEQFFGPGTRLTVL.

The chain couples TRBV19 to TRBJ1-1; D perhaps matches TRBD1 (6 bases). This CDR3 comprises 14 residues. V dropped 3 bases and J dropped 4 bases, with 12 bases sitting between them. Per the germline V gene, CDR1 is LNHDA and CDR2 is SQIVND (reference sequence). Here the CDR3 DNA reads TGTGCCAGTAGTATCGGGGGGGGCTTCACTGAAGCTTTCTTT. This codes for CASSIGGGFTEAFF.

DNA for the CDR3: TGTGCCAGCAGCTCGGCGGGAATGGGCGAGCAGTACTTC. Residues: CASSSAGMGEQYF. The chain combines TRBV11-2 with TRBJ2-7, with D possibly matching TRBD2 (6 bases). This CDR3 is built from 13 residues. Germline V gene data show CDR1 as SGHAT and CDR2 as FQNNGV. Deletions cut 4 bases from V and 6 bases from J, with 13 bases between.

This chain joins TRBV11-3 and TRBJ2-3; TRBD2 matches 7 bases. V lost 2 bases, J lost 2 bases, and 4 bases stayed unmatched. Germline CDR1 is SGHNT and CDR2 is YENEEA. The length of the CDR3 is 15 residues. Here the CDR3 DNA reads TGTGCCAGCAGCTTATACCAGCGGGACACAGATACGCAGTATTTT. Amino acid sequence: CASSLYQRDTDTQYF.

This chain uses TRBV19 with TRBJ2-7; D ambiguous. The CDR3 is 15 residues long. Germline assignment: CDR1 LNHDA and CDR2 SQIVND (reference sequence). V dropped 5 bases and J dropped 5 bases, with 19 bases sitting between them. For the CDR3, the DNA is TGTGCCAGTAGTTGGTCACAAACTATTCCTAACGAGCAGTACTTC. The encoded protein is CASSWSQTIPNEQYF.

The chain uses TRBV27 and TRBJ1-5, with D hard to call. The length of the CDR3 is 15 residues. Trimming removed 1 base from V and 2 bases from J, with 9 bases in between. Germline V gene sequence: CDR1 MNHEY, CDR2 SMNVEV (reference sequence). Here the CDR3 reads CASSLFGNGNQPQHF. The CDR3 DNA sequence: TGTGCCAGCAGTTTATTCGGGAACGGCAATCAGCCCCAGCATTTT.

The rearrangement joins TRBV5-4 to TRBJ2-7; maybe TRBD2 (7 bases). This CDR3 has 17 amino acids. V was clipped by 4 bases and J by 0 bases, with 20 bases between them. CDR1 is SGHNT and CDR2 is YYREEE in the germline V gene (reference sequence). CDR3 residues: CASSPRGGHPSSYEQYF. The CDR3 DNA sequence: TGTGCCAGCAGCCCCCGCGGGGGACATCCGAGCTCCTACGAGCAGTACTTC.

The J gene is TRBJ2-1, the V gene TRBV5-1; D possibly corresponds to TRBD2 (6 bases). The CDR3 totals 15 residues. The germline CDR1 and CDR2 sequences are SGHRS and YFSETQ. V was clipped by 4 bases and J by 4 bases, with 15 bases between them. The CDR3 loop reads CASSPRLEGYNEQFF. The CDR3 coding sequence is TGCGCCAGCAGCCCTAGGTTGGAGGGGTACAATGAGCAGTTCTTC.

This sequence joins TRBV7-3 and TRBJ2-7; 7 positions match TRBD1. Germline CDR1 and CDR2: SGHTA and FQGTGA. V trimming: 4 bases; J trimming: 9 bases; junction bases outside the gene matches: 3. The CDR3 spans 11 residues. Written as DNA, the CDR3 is TGTGCCAGCAGCTCGGGACAGCTGCAGTACTTC. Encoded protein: CASSSGQLQYF.

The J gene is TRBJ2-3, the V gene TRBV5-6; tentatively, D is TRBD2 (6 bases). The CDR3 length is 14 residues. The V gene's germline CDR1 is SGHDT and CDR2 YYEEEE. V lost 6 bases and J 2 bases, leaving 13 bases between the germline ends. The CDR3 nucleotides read TGTGCCAGCATCCGGGGGTATTCCACAGATACGCAGTATTTT. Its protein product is CASIRGYSTDTQYF.

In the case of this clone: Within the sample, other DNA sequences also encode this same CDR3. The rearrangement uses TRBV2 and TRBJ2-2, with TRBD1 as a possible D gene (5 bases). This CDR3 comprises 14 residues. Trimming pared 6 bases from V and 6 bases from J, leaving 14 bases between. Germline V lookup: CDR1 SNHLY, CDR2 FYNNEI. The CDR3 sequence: CASSRVSRPGELFF. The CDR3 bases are TGTGCCAGCAGCAGGGTCTCACGTCCCGGGGAGCTGTTTTTT.

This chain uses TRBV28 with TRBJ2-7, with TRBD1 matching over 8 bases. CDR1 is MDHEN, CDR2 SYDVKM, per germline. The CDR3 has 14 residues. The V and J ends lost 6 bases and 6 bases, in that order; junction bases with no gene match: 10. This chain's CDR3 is CASRSTGVASEQYF. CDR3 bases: TGTGCCAGCAGATCGACAGGGGTAGCATCCGAGCAGTACTTC.

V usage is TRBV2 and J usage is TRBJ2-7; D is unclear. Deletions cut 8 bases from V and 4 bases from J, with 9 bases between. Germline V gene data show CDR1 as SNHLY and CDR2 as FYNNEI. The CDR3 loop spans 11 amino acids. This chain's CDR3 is CASAEVYEQYF. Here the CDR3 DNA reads TGTGCCAGCGCTGAGGTGTACGAGCAGTACTTC.

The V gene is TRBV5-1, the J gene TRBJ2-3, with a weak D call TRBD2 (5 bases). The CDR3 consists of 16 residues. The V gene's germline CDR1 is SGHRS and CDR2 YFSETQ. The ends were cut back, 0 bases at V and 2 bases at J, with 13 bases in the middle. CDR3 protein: CASSLGTDRVTDTQYF. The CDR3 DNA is TGCGCCAGCAGCTTGGGGACTGACCGAGTCACAGATACGCAGTATTTT.

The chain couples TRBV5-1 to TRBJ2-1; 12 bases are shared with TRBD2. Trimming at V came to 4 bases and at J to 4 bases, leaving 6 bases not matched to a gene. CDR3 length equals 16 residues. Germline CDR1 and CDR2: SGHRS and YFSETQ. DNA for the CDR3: TGCGCCAGCAGCAGAGGACTAGCGGGGAGGTACAATGAGCAGTTCTTC. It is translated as CASSRGLAGRYNEQFF.

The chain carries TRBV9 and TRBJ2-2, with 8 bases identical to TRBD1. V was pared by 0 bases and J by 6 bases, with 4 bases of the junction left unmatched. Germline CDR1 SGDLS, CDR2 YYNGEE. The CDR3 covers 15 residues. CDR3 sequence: CASSVDRGAPGELFF. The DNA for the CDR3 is TGTGCCAGCAGCGTAGACAGGGGGGCACCCGGGGAGCTGTTTTTT.

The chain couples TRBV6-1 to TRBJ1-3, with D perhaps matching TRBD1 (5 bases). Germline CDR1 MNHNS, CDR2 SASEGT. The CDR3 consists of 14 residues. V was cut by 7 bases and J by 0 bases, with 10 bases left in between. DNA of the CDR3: TGTGCCAGCAAGCGACAGATCTCTGGAAACACCATATATTTT. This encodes CASKRQISGNTIYF.